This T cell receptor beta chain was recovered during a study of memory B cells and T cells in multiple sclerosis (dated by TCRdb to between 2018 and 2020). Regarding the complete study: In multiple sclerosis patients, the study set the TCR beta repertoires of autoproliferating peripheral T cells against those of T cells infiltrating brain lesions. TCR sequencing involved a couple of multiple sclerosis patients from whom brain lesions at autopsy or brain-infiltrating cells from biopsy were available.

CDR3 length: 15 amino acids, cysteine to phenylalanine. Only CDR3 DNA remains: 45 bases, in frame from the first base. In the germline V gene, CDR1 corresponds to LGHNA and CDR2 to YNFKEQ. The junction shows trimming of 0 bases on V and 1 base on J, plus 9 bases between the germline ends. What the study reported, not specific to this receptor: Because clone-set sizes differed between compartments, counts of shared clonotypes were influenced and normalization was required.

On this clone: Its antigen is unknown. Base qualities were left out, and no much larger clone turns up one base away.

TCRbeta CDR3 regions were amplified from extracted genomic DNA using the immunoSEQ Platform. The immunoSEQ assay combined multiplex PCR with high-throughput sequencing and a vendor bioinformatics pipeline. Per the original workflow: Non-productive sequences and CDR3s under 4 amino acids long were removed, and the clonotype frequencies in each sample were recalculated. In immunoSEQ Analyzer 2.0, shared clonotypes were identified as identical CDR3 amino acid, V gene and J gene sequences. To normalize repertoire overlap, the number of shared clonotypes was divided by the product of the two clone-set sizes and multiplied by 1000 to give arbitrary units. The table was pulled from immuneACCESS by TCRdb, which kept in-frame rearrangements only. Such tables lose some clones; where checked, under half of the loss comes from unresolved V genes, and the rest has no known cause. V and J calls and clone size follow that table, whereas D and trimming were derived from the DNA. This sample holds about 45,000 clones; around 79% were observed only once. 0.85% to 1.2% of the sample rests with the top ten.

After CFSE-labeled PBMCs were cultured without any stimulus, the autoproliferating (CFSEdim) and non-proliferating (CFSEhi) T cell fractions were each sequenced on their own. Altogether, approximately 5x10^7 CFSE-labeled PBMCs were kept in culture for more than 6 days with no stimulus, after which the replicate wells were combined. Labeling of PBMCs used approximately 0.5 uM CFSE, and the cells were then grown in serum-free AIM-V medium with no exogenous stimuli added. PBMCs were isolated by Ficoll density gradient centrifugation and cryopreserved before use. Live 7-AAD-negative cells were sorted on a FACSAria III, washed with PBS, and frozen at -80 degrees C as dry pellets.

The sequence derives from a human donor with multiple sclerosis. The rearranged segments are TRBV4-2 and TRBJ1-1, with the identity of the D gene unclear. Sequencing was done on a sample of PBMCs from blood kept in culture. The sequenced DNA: TGTGCCAGCAGCCAAGATTTAACAGCGAACACTGAAGCTTTCTTT. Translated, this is CASSQDLTANTEAFF.